This T cell receptor beta chain was found in a study of identical twins (dated by TCRdb to 2016 to 2017). In terms of the full investigation: To test whether fetal clonotypes persist, the study used deep sequencing on TCR alpha and beta repertoires from monozygotic twins, unrelated adults of various ages, and cord blood. To rule out contamination, the twin experiments were replicated at different times with different library preparation protocols. The paper as a whole reports these results and caveats: Compared with coincidental sharing between unrelated individuals, out-of-frame TCR alpha sequences shared between twins had an excess of sequences with low generation probability. Zero-insertion analyses could be partly confounded by invariant T cells such as MAIT and iNKT, though diverse VJ usage argued against such confounding for most clonotypes. A weaker excess of twin sharing was found in beta out-of-frame sequences because the signal-to-noise ratio was lowered by fewer shared sequences. Recombination models systematically underestimated out-of-frame TCR alpha sharing in monozygotic twins but agreed with sharing between unrelated individuals. Abundant cord blood beta clonotypes carried fewer insertions; young adult naive repertoires showed a weaker similar trend, while memory repertoires showed none. Because the same donors could not be followed over many years, conclusions were based on cross-sectional statistical analysis.

Including the terminal cysteine and phenylalanine, the CDR3 comprises 18 residues. Solely the CDR3 DNA is kept, with 54 bases framed from the first base. Library preparation employed 5' RACE. Reads for this sample came from an Illumina HiSeq 2000. A universal primer binding site was introduced by template switching, and a unique molecular identifier was present in the final cDNA, enabling accurate counting of TCR cDNA molecules. Specific primers in the conserved constant-segment region were used to synthesize first-strand cDNA for the TCR alpha and beta chains. Each cDNA library was double barcoded, with a SMART-Mk sample barcode plus Illumina barcodes, to control for contamination. TruSeq adapter sequences, together with Illumina sample barcodes, were added in two successive PCR steps. Sequencing of the TCR alpha and beta cDNA libraries was done on the Illumina HiSeq platform using custom primers. In the source study's methods: MiGEC was used to process raw reads and extract unique molecular identifiers, and MiXCR was used to find CDR3 positions. For each individual, recombination models were inferred using an EM algorithm with the repgenHMM and IGoR tools. The analysis of shared clonotypes was done with the tcR package in R, with sharing normalized by the product of cloneset sizes. To study raw recombination free of thymic and clonal selection effects, out-of-frame nonproductive sequences were analyzed. Using fastp trimming at Q25 and MiXCR clonotype assembly, TCRdb reanalyzed the public sequencing data and kept in-frame beta chains. Each record represents a unique CDR3 protein, reported with the most common genes and DNA among its rows. These V and J calls rely on TCRdb rather than the paper's analysis. This sample comprises under 350,000 distinct CDR3 sequences, roughly 9% of them detected only once. The ten largest make up roughly 7% of the sample.

In its sample, this clonotype was seen once. This receptor's antigen is unknown. No base-level quality is on record; no much larger clone is a single base apart. A lone read is weak support. Only healthy Caucasian donors were included. Three pairs of female monozygotic twins, all aged 18 to 29 years, were included in the twin cohort. Positive isolation kits from Invitrogen were used to isolate the CD4+ and CD8+ T cell populations. This same sample was also taken into another study, of yellow fever vaccine responses in identical twins. Per that second paper: The T cell response to vaccination in identical twins was reported by the authors to appear partly convergent and partly personalized. In the study, vaccine-responding T cell clones were precisely tracked in identical twins.

The source of this sequence is a woman between 18 and 29 years old in good health. The sequenced material came from CD8+ T cells sorted from blood. The chain uses TRBV12-2 and TRBJ1-2; TRBD1, the table's D call, lacks a check against the DNA. TRBV12-2 is a recognized pseudogene. The CDR3 protein is CASRLVPERSQPGYGYTF. The bases read TGTGCAAGTCGCTTAGTCCCCGAGCGGTCCCAGCCCGGCTATGGCTACACCTTC.